The 31 T cell receptor beta chains reported below all come from one sample, sequenced in a study of blood T cell repertoires in COVID-19. Libraries were prepared by immunoSEQ multiplex PCR; TCRdb keeps only in-frame clonotypes and omits some of them. The sample records over 150,000 clones, roughly 83% being singletons. Specimen: peripheral blood. The receptors come from a woman in her 40s with COVID-19, enrolled during active disease.

The chain couples TRBV27 to TRBJ2-7, with 12 bases matching TRBD1. The CDR3 totals 15 residues. The V gene end was trimmed by 5 bases and the J gene end by 3 bases; junction bases not matched to a gene: 5. CDR1 and CDR2 from the germline V gene are MNHEY and SMNVEV (reference sequence). The CDR3 protein is CASSDGTGGFYEQYF. DNA for the CDR3: TGTGCCAGCAGTGACGGGACAGGGGGCTTCTACGAGCAGTACTTC.

This clone was recorded only once. The chain carries TRBV19 and TRBJ2-4; TRBD1 is a possible D gene (6 bases). With 3 bases removed from V and 8 bases from J, the gap between germline ends came to 20 bases. This CDR3 has 16 amino acids. Germline-derived CDR1 and CDR2 are LNHDA and SQIVND (reference sequence). CDR3 sequence reads: CASSMMAGVGDHIQYF. CDR3 DNA: TGTGCCAGTAGTATGATGGCAGGGGTAGGAGATCACATTCAGTACTTC. Full variable domain (missing parts from reference TRBV19 and TRBJ2-4): DGGITQSPKYLFRKEGQNVTLSCEQNLNHDAMYWYRQDPGQGLRLIYYSQIVNDFQKGDIAEGYSVSREKKESFPLTVTSAQKNPTAFYLCASSMMAGVGDHIQYFGAGTRLSVL.

This chain links TRBV5-1 with TRBJ1-1; tentatively, D is TRBD1 (5 bases). V lost 3 bases and J lost 11, with 11 bases in between. The CDR3 totals 11 residues. CDR1 and CDR2 (germline): SGHRS, YFSETQ. This CDR3 is CASSSREGAFF. The CDR3 DNA reads as TGCGCCAGCAGCTCCAGGGAGGGGGCTTTCTTT.

The chain has TRBV6-7 and TRBJ2-7; tentatively, D is TRBD1 (6 bases). TRBV6-7 is treated as an ORF (open reading frame) with a function not yet certain. Trimming left V 2 bases short and J 4 bases short, with 12 bases between. The CDR3 consists of 14 residues. The CDR3 region is CASSYGQRGYEQYF. Written as DNA, the CDR3 is TGTGCCAGCAGTTACGGCCAGAGGGGGTACGAGCAGTACTTC.

This clone showed up just once. The J gene is TRBJ1-2, the V gene TRBV9; the match to TRBD1 covers 11 bases. V dropped 3 bases and J dropped 5; count of bases not matched to a gene: 9. CDR1 is SGDLS, CDR2 YYNGEE, per germline. CDR3 length equals 16 residues. This CDR3 is CASSAEWDRGRYGYTF. CDR3 coding DNA: TGTGCCAGCAGCGCCGAATGGGACAGGGGGAGGTATGGCTACACCTTC.

Written as DNA, the CDR3 is TGTGCCAGCAGCTTGGAGGCAGGGGGCAAAACTGAAGCTTTCTTT. Its protein is CASSLEAGGKTEAFF. V and J are TRBV5-4 and TRBJ1-1, with 8 bases aligning to TRBD1. Trimming removed 0 bases from V and 5 bases from J; junction bases left unmatched: 6. This CDR3 spans 15 amino acids. From germline, CDR1 is SGHNT and CDR2 YYREEE (reference sequence).

The V and J genes are TRBV7-8 and TRBJ2-1; a possible D gene is TRBD2 (5 bases). The V gene's germline CDR1 is SGHVS and CDR2 FQNEAQ. The CDR3 is made up of 14 amino acids. The germline V and J ends were trimmed by 1 base and 8 bases, with 12 bases remaining between them. The CDR3 loop reads CASSLGGAEDEQFF. The CDR3 region has the DNA TGTGCCAGCAGCTTAGGGGGAGCCGAGGATGAGCAGTTCTTC. The variable domain in full, with the rest retrieved from reference TRBV7-8 and TRBJ2-1, is GAGVSQSPRYKVAKRGQDVALRCDPISGHVSLFWYQQALGQGPEFLTYFQNEAQLDKSGLPSDRFFAERPEGSVSTLKIQRTQQEDSAVYLCASSLGGAEDEQFFGPGTRLTVL.

The V gene is TRBV11-2, the J gene TRBJ2-1; 8 bases match TRBD2. This CDR3 contains 16 residues. Trimming took 1 base from V and 2 from J; bases not matched to a gene: 4. Germline CDR1 and CDR2: SGHAT and FQNNGV. DNA for the CDR3: TGTGCCAGCAGCTTAGGGGCTAGCGGGCCCTACAATGAGCAGTTCTTC. It translates to CASSLGASGPYNEQFF.

This clone has just one count. This rearrangement joins TRBV28 to TRBJ1-2, with TRBD1 identical over 7 bases. The V and J ends lost 7 bases and 5 bases, in that order; junction bases with no gene match: 4. This CDR3 has 12 amino acids. CDR1 is MDHEN and CDR2 is SYDVKM in the germline V gene. The CDR3 is CASTGTEYGYTF. CDR3 DNA sequence: TGTGCCAGCACCGGGACAGAGTATGGCTACACCTTC.

This chain links TRBV7-8 with TRBJ2-7, with a possible D match to TRBD1 (6 bases). The CDR3 sequence is 13 residues long. Trimming removed 4 bases at V and 2 bases at J, with 9 bases between. Germline V gives CDR1 SGHVS, CDR2 FQNEAQ. CDR3 DNA: TGTGCCAGCAGCTGGGACACCGCCTACGAGCAGTACTTC. Protein product: CASSWDTAYEQYF.

J is TRBJ2-4 and V is TRBV11-3; TRBD2 aligns across 12 bases. Germline CDR1 reads SGHNT; CDR2 reads YENEEA. Trimming cost V 4 bases and J 0 bases; bases outside gene matches: 7. CDR3 size: 18 residues. The CDR3 spells CASSYNTGLAGAKNIQYF. The CDR3, as DNA: TGTGCCAGCAGCTACAATACGGGACTAGCGGGAGCCAAAAACATTCAGTACTTC.

V and J are TRBV7-7 and TRBJ1-1; TRBD1 agrees at 7 bases. This CDR3 has 15 residues. Germline-derived CDR1 and CDR2 are SSHAT and FNYEAQ (reference sequence). J lost 5 bases, V lost 5 bases, and 11 bases had no gene match. CDR3 sequence: CASSPSTGVGTEAFF. The CDR3 region has the DNA TGTGCCAGCAGCCCCTCAACAGGGGTAGGGACTGAAGCTTTCTTT.

The gene calls are TRBV19 and TRBJ1-5; D is unclear. Germline V gives CDR1 LNHDA, CDR2 SQIVND (reference sequence). The ends were cut back, 2 bases at V and 4 bases at J, with 6 bases in the middle. This CDR3 has 13 amino acids. CDR3 bases: TGTGCCAGTAGTATAACAGAGAATCAGCCCCAGCATTTT. Its protein is CASSITENQPQHF. Full variable domain (remainder filled in from reference TRBV19 and TRBJ1-5): DGGITQSPKYLFRKEGQNVTLSCEQNLNHDAMYWYRQDPGQGLRLIYYSQIVNDFQKGDIAEGYSVSREKKESFPLTVTSAQKNPTAFYLCASSITENQPQHFGDGTRLSIL.

The chain is built from TRBV6-2 or TRBV6-3 and TRBJ2-7; D gene uncertain. There are 16 residues in the CDR3. The V end lost 4 bases, the J end lost 0 bases, and 16 bases lay between the germline ends. Germline CDR1 is MNHEY and CDR2 is SVGEGT. CDR3 sequence: CASSSNQVLSSYEQYF. In DNA form, the CDR3 reads TGTGCCAGCAGTTCAAACCAGGTCCTAAGCTCCTACGAGCAGTACTTC.

The chain joins TRBV12-3 or TRBV12-4 to TRBJ1-2, with TRBD1 matching 9 bases. V was pared by 5 bases and J by 6 bases, with 4 bases of the junction left unmatched. The CDR3 is made up of 13 amino acids. CDR3 region: CASSTGTGNGYTF. In DNA form, the CDR3 reads TGTGCCAGCAGTACCGGGACAGGGAATGGCTACACCTTC.

The chain has TRBV5-4 and TRBJ1-1; 9 bases agree with TRBD1. CDR1 and CDR2 from the germline V gene are SGHNT and YYREEE (reference sequence). There are 15 residues in the CDR3. Trimming removed 4 bases from V and 5 bases from J; junction bases left unmatched: 9. The CDR3 reads CASSPRTGVGTEAFF. CDR3 DNA sequence: TGTGCCAGCAGCCCCCGGACAGGGGTTGGGACTGAAGCTTTCTTT.

The CDR3 loop is CASSPVDRGTLYNSPLHF. DNA of the CDR3: TGTGCCAGCAGCCCCGTCGACAGGGGGACCCTCTATAATTCACCCCTCCACTTT. The chain uses TRBV3-1 (or the pseudogene TRBV3-2) and TRBJ1-6; TRBD1 agrees at 9 bases. Germline values: CDR1 LGHDT, CDR2 YNNKEL (reference sequence). J was trimmed by 3 bases and V by 4 bases; bases with no gene match: 10. The CDR3 totals 18 residues.

The chain joins TRBV18 to TRBJ1-6; 8 bases agree with TRBD1. CDR1 KGHSH and CDR2 LQKENI come from the germline V gene. V lost 1 base, J lost 6 bases, and 8 bases stayed unmatched. This CDR3 is built from 17 residues. The CDR3 here is CASSPRDRSTFNSPLHF. The DNA for the CDR3 is TGTGCCAGCTCACCACGGGACAGGAGTACCTTTAATTCACCCCTCCACTTT.

This clone has more than one count but fewer than ten. CDR3 residues: CASSLRGSTEAFF. CDR3 nucleotides: TGTGCCAGCAGCCTCAGGGGAAGCACTGAAGCTTTCTTT. This chain uses TRBV27 with TRBJ1-1; tentatively, D is TRBD1 (6 bases). The germline CDR1 and CDR2 sequences are MNHEY and SMNVEV (reference sequence). The V gene lost 6 bases and the J gene lost 4 bases, with 12 bases spanning the gap. The CDR3 runs to 13 residues.

The chain carries TRBV7-3 and TRBJ1-3, with D unresolved. The V and J ends lost 5 bases and 0 bases respectively, with 11 bases between them. The CDR3 has 15 amino acids. Germline V gene data show CDR1 as SGHTA and CDR2 as FQGTGA. The DNA of the CDR3 is TGTGCCAGCAGCCTACGAGGAACCTCTGGAAACACCATATATTTT. Protein product: CASSLRGTSGNTIYF.

The chain links TRBV3-1 (or the pseudogene TRBV3-2) to TRBJ2-1, with D perhaps TRBD1 (6 bases). V was shortened by 2 bases and J by 0 bases, with 8 bases between the two germline ends. The CDR3 length is 15 residues. Germline V gene sequence: CDR1 LGHDT, CDR2 YNNKEL (reference sequence). CDR3 protein: CASSQRGGSYNEQFF. DNA of the CDR3: TGTGCCAGCAGCCAAAGAGGGGGCTCCTACAATGAGCAGTTCTTC.

This rearrangement joins TRBV16 to TRBJ1-2, with 7 positions matching TRBD1. Per germline, CDR1 KGHSY and CDR2 FQNENV. The CDR3 length is 13 residues. After removal of 3 bases from V and 3 bases from J, the junction contained 1 base not matched to a gene. This chain's CDR3 is CASSHTGDYGYTF. CDR3 DNA sequence: TGTGCCAGCAGCCATACAGGGGACTATGGCTACACCTTC.

The chain joins TRBV6-5 to TRBJ2-7; D is perhaps TRBD2 (6 bases). Germline lookup yields CDR1 MNHEY and CDR2 SVGAGI. Trimming pared 7 bases from V and 6 bases from J, leaving 19 bases between. The CDR3 totals 14 residues. CDR3 region: CASTPGTLGGEQYF. The CDR3 DNA reads as TGTGCCAGCACCCCCGGGACTCTGGGAGGCGAGCAGTACTTC.

This CDR3 is CASGTTGNTIYF. The CDR3 DNA sequence: TGTGCCAGCGGGACAACTGGAAACACCATATATTTT. This chain connects TRBV12-3 or TRBV12-4 to TRBJ1-3, with a tentative D call TRBD1 (6 bases). The CDR3 extends over 12 amino acids. The V end was cut by 8 bases, the J end by 2 bases, with 7 bases between.

The chain combines TRBV10-1 with TRBJ1-3, with 7 positions matching TRBD1. Trimming at V came to 5 bases and at J to 4 bases, leaving 2 bases not matched to a gene. This CDR3 region has 13 residues. The germline V gene has CDR1 WNHNN and CDR2 SYGVQD (reference sequence). CDR3: CASSTGQGNTIYF. The CDR3 coding sequence is TGCGCCAGCAGTACGGGACAGGGAAACACCATATATTTT.

There are many counts of this clone. This sequence joins TRBV11-2 and TRBJ2-1; TRBD1 agrees at 8 bases. CDR3 size: 14 residues. V gave up 5 bases and J gave up 7 bases; unmatched junction bases: 7. The germline gives CDR1 SGHAT, CDR2 FQNNGV. CDR3 nucleotides: TGTGCCAGCAGCATAGGACAGGGTGCAAATGAGCAGTTCTTC. As protein: CASSIGQGANEQFF. The full variable domain, with the rest looked up from reference TRBV11-2 and TRBJ2-1, is EAGVAQSPRYKIIEKRQSVAFWCNPISGHATLYWYQQILGQGPKLLIQFQNNGVVDDSQLPKDRFSAERLKGVDSTLKIQPAKLEDSAVYLCASSIGQGANEQFFGPGTRLTVL.

V usage is TRBV3-1 (or the pseudogene TRBV3-2) and J usage is TRBJ2-3, with TRBD2 matching 11 bases. The germline V gene has CDR1 LGHDT and CDR2 YNNKEL (reference sequence). Trimming at V came to 2 bases and at J to 0 bases, leaving 7 bases not matched to a gene. This CDR3 comprises 18 residues. Here the CDR3 DNA reads TGTGCCAGCAGCCAATCGACTAGCGGGGTTACTAGCACAGATACGCAGTATTTT. It specifies CASSQSTSGVTSTDTQYF.

This clone showed up just once. This chain connects TRBV19 to TRBJ1-2; D may be TRBD1 (6 bases). The V and J ends lost 8 bases and 3 bases respectively, with 19 bases between them. The CDR3 length is 15 residues. Looked up from germline, CDR1 is LNHDA and CDR2 is SQIVND (reference sequence). The CDR3 region has the DNA TGTGCCAGTGGTGGCCCAGGGGAGTTGGACTATGGCTACACCTTC. This codes for CASGGPGELDYGYTF. Drawing the rest from reference TRBV19 and TRBJ1-2, the complete variable domain is DGGITQSPKYLFRKEGQNVTLSCEQNLNHDAMYWYRQDPGQGLRLIYYSQIVNDFQKGDIAEGYSVSREKKESFPLTVTSAQKNPTAFYLCASGGPGELDYGYTFGSGTRLTVV.

This chain connects TRBV18 to TRBJ2-5; a possible D gene is TRBD2 (6 bases). The CDR3 contains 16 residues. CDR1 and CDR2 (germline): KGHSH, LQKENI. V was clipped by 2 bases and J by 0 bases, with 13 bases between them. The CDR3 loop reads CASSPRSSGDQETQYF. For the CDR3, the DNA is TGTGCCAGCTCACCAAGATCCTCGGGGGACCAAGAGACCCAGTACTTC. The variable domain in full, completed from reference TRBV18 and TRBJ2-5, reads NAGVMQNPRHLVRRRGQEARLRCSPMKGHSHVYWYRQLPEEGLKFMVYLQKENIIDESGMPKERFSAEFPKEGPSILRIQQVVRGDSAAYFCASSPRSSGDQETQYFGPGTRLLVL.

This chain's CDR3 is CASSHRGYNEQFF. The CDR3 DNA reads TGTGCCAGCAGCCACCGGGGGTACAATGAGCAGTTCTTC. The chain carries TRBV14 and TRBJ2-1, with D perhaps matching TRBD2 (6 bases). The germline V gene has CDR1 SGHDN and CDR2 FVKESK. The length of the CDR3 is 13 residues. Trimming shortened V by 3 bases and J by 4 bases, and 7 bases separated the two germline ends.

The rearrangement uses TRBV5-6 and TRBJ1-1; no clear D gene. The CDR3 spans 15 residues. Trimming shortened V by 6 bases and J by 3 bases, and 18 bases separated the two germline ends. CDR1 SGHDT and CDR2 YYEEEE come from the germline V gene. The CDR3, as DNA: TGTGCCAGCACCCTCGCGGTCAGCGCGGACACTGAAGCTTTCTTT. It translates to CASTLAVSADTEAFF.